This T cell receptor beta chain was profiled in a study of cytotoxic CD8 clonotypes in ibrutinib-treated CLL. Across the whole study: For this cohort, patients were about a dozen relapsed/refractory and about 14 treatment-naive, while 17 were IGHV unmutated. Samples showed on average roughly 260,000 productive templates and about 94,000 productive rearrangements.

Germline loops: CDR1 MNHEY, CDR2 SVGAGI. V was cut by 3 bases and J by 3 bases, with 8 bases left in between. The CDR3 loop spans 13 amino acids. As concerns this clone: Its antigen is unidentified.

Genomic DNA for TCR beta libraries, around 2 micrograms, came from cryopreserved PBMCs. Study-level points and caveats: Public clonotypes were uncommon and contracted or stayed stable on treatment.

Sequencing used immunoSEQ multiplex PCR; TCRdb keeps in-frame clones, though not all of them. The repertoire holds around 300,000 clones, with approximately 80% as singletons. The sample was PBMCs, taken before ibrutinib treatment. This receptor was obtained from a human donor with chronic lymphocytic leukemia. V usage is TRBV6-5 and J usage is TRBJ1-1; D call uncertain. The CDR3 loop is CASSYRSDTEAFF. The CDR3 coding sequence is TGTGCCAGCAGTTATCGGAGCGACACTGAAGCTTTCTTT.